This is a list of T cell receptor beta chains from one sample in a study of cytomegalovirus exposure and HLA in healthy donors. Profiled with immunoSEQ multiplex PCR; TCRdb holds only in-frame clones, not every one. The profile shows some 230,000 clones, 90% to 95% of them singletons. Sequenced: PBMCs. The receptors shown here come from a woman aged 18-29 years in good health and CMV-seronegative. The CDR3 runs from the conserved cysteine through the conserved F or W. A D gene is named only where the DNA matches it firmly. Part of the rows lack a size; the others show once, few, many or a class for expanded clones.

V gene	J gene	D gene	clone size	CDR3 protein	CDR3 DNA
TRBV28	TRBJ2-7	.	.	CASSLLGLYEQYF	TGTGCCAGCAGTTTGCTGGGCCTATACGAGCAGTACTTC
TRBV30	TRBJ2-7	TRBD2	.	CAWSPLSGSFYEQYF	TGTGCCTGGAGTCCACTTAGCGGGAGCTTCTACGAGCAGTACTTC
TRBV5-4	TRBJ2-7	.	.	CASSSDRSYEQYF	TGTGCCAGCAGCTCGGACAGATCCTACGAGCAGTACTTC
TRBV6-1	TRBJ2-3	TRBD2	.	CASSVSRGSSPMADTQYF	TGTGCCAGCAGTGTTAGCCGCGGGAGTTCCCCGATGGCAGATACGCAGTATTTT
TRBV2	TRBJ1-2	TRBD1	.	CARNDRASYGYTF	TGTGCCAGGAACGACAGGGCGAGCTATGGCTACACCTTC
TRBV11-2	TRBJ2-7	TRBD2	.	CASSLAYSGRASEQYF	TGTGCCAGCAGCTTAGCCTATAGCGGGAGGGCCTCCGAGCAGTACTTC
TRBV27	TRBJ2-7	TRBD2	once	CASSLARGVYEQYF	TGTGCCAGCAGTTTAGCCCGGGGGGTCTACGAGCAGTACTTC
TRBV27	TRBJ2-7	.	few	CASIEGAEQYF	TGTGCCAGCATCGAAGGGGCCGAGCAGTACTTC
TRBV19	TRBJ2-7	TRBD2	.	CASSTGTSVREQYF	TGTGCCAGTAGTACCGGGACTAGCGTTAGAGAGCAGTACTTC
TRBV6-6	TRBJ1-6	.	.	CASSYSRGSPLHF	TGTGCCAGCAGTTACTCGCGGGGATCACCCCTCCACTTT
TRBV25-1	TRBJ2-7	.	.	CASNFKLSYEQYF	TGTGCCAGCAATTTCAAGCTATCCTACGAGCAGTACTTC
TRBV4-2	TRBJ1-2	TRBD1	.	CASSQGQETVGYTF	TGTGCCAGCAGCCAGGGACAGGAGACTGTCGGCTACACCTTC
TRBV28	TRBJ2-3	.	.	CASSFGGTQYF	TGTGCCAGCAGTTTCGGTGGTACGCAGTATTTT
TRBV7-9	TRBJ1-5	.	.	CASSLEAGANQPQHF	TGTGCCAGCAGCTTAGAGGCGGGGGCTAATCAGCCCCAGCATTTT
TRBV6-5	TRBJ2-3	.	.	CASGLTGTTGDTQYF	TGTGCCAGCGGCTTGACCGGGACAACAGGAGATACGCAGTATTTT
TRBV5-4	TRBJ1-2	.	.	CASSSVRGAYGYTF	TGTGCCAGCAGCTCGGTGCGGGGAGCCTATGGCTACACCTTC
TRBV7-9	TRBJ2-1	.	.	CASSLPLDNEQFF	TGTGCCAGCAGCCTTCCACTAGACAATGAGCAGTTCTTC
TRBV6-5	TRBJ2-4	.	.	CASMEGSGKNIQYF	TGTGCCAGCATGGAGGGCTCGGGCAAAAACATTCAGTACTTC
TRBV10-3	TRBJ2-2	TRBD2	once	CAISPTVAGNTGELFF	TGTGCCATCAGTCCCACGGTAGCGGGAAACACCGGGGAGCTGTTTTTT
TRBV5-4	TRBJ1-1	TRBD1	.	CASSPAPTGVNTEAFF	TGTGCCAGCAGTCCCGCCCCCACAGGGGTGAACACTGAAGCTTTCTTT
TRBV7-9	TRBJ2-6	TRBD1	.	CASSWAQGEGANVLTF	TGTGCCAGCAGCTGGGCACAGGGGGAAGGGGCCAACGTCCTGACTTTC
TRBV6-1	TRBJ2-5	TRBD2	.	CARGAGGLEETQYF	TGTGCCAGGGGAGCGGGAGGGTTAGAAGAGACCCAGTACTTC
TRBV11-2	TRBJ1-3	.	few	CASGPGTLVFGNTIYF	TGTGCCAGCGGCCCCGGGACATTAGTCTTTGGAAACACCATATATTTT
TRBV5-4	TRBJ1-4	.	.	CASSLDGGAGEKLFF	TGTGCCAGCAGCTTGGATGGAGGGGCAGGGGAAAAACTGTTTTTT
TRBV9	TRBJ2-7	TRBD2	.	CASSVAGTSGSSYEQYF	TGTGCCAGCAGCGTAGCGGGGACTAGCGGGAGTTCCTACGAGCAGTACTTC
TRBV10-3	TRBJ2-2	TRBD2	.	CAISDSGGGTGELFF	TGTGCCATCAGTGACTCGGGAGGGGGGACCGGGGAGCTGTTTTTT
TRBV30	TRBJ2-3	.	once	CAWYPPRPKTSTDTQYF	TGTGCCTGGTATCCCCCTCGGCCGAAGACTAGCACAGATACGCAGTATTTT